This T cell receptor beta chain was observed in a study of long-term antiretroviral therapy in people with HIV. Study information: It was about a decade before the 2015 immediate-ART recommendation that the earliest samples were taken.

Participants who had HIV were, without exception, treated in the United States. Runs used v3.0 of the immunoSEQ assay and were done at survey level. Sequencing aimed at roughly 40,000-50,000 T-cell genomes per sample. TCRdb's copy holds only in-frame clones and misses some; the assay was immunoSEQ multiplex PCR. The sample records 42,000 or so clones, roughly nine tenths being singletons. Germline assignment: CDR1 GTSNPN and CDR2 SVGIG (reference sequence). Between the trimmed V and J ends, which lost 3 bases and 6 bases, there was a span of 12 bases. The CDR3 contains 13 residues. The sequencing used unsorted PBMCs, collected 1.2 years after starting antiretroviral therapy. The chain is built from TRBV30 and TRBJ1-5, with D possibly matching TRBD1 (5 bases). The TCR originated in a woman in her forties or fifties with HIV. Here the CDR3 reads CAWSGGETQPQHF. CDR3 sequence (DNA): TGTGCCTGGAGCGGGGGGGAGACTCAGCCCCAGCATTTT.